This T cell receptor beta chain was observed in a study of control samples from healthy donors and cancer patients. Trimming cost V 2 bases and J 2 bases, with 15 bases left between them. The V gene's germline CDR1 is MNHEY and CDR2 SVGAGI. This CDR3 has 16 residues. Repertoires were generated with immunoSEQ multiplex PCR, while TCRdb's copy carries only in-frame clones and drops some. The table shows roughly 120,000 clones, with around 89% occurring only once. The sample taken for sequencing was blood. The clonotype was recovered from a woman aged 45-59 years in good health. This chain connects TRBV6-5 to TRBJ1-2; no clear D gene. The CDR3 is CASSYDWHPLNYGYTF. CDR3 sequence (DNA): TGTGCCAGCAGTTACGATTGGCACCCACTAAACTATGGCTACACCTTC.